A few counts support the clone carrying this T cell receptor (beta chain). The data were obtained in a study of blood T cell repertoires in COVID-19. Original processing notes: Amplified reference gene primers provided the basis for estimating nucleated cell counts. Data came from immunoSEQ multiplex PCR; TCRdb stores just in-frame clones and leaves some out. The DNA was the basis for D and trimming; V, J and clone size are from that table. The sample includes some 210,000 clones, roughly 86% of them seen just once. The receptor comes from a man aged 18-30 years with acute COVID-19. Sample: PBMCs or T cells enriched from blood (not recorded which).

The CDR3 loop reads CASSPEPMRDGYTF. Written as DNA, the CDR3 is TGTGCCAGCTCACCGGAACCAATGCGGGACGGCTACACCTTC. This chain uses TRBV18 with TRBJ1-2; TRBD1 is a possible D gene (5 bases). The CDR3 has 14 residues. The germline V and J ends were trimmed by 3 bases and 8 bases, with 16 bases remaining between them. CDR1 and CDR2 (germline): KGHSH, LQKENI. Full variable domain (missing parts from reference TRBV18 and TRBJ1-2): NAGVMQNPRHLVRRRGQEARLRCSPMKGHSHVYWYRQLPEEGLKFMVYLQKENIIDESGMPKERFSAEFPKEGPSILRIQQVVRGDSAAYFCASSPEPMRDGYTFGSGTRLTVV.